Listed below are T cell receptor beta chains from one sample, sequenced in a study of blood T cell repertoires in COVID-19. The method was immunoSEQ multiplex PCR; TCRdb's version includes in-frame clones alone and lacks a portion of them. This sample has approximately 300,000 clones, with 85% found just once. The specimen sequenced was PBMCs or T cells enriched from blood (not recorded which). The receptors originated from a woman in her twenties or thirties who had been exposed to COVID-19. Both conserved end residues are part of each CDR3. A D gene is named only where the DNA matches it firmly. Not all rows give a size; the values are once, few, many and, for expanded clones, a class.

V	J	size	D	CDR3
TRBV5-1	TRBJ1-1	few	-	CASSLDRDGRAFF
TRBV4-3	TRBJ1-3	-	-	CASSQDRWGAGNTIYF
TRBV12-3/TRBV12-4	TRBJ2-7	-	-	CASSSTGTEQYF
TRBV5-1	TRBJ1-2	-	-	CASSPEGVDGYTF
TRBV18	TRBJ1-1	once	-	CASSPSWSLGNTEAFF
TRBV18	TRBJ2-3	few	TRBD1	CASSPGQGPSTDTQYF
TRBV30	TRBJ1-1	-	TRBD1	CAWAPPDRGNTEAFF
TRBV5-1	TRBJ2-1	-	TRBD2	CASSLAGMGNEQFF
TRBV7-9	TRBJ1-1	-	-	CASSLVSPEGAFF
TRBV7-9	TRBJ1-2	-	-	CASSTTEQGRYTF
TRBV5-1	TRBJ1-1	-	-	CASSLESGRNTEAFF
TRBV9	TRBJ2-3	-	-	CASSFLTGITDTQYF
TRBV4-1	TRBJ2-3	-	TRBD2	CASSQAGTGTSGGADTQYF
TRBV7-8	TRBJ1-1	few	TRBD1	CASSLTGQSTEAFF
TRBV28	TRBJ2-5	-	-	CASSLPTGVRETQYF
TRBV19	TRBJ1-5	-	-	CASSGMTGGNQPQHF
TRBV7-9	TRBJ1-6	-	-	CASSLAESERSPLHF
TRBV19	TRBJ1-4	-	TRBD1	CASSRTGTYEKLFF
TRBV4-3	TRBJ2-1	-	-	CASSQEPTTGTLVREQFF
TRBV30	TRBJ2-7	once	TRBD2	CAWSVGGLAYEQYF
TRBV12-5	TRBJ1-1	once	-	CASGLGPNTEAFF
TRBV7-3	TRBJ2-1	-	TRBD1	CASSRRGTGVLNEQFF